Below are 29 T cell receptor beta chains sequenced from a single sample in a study of blood T cell repertoires in COVID-19. Repertoires were generated with immunoSEQ multiplex PCR, while TCRdb's copy carries only in-frame clones and drops some. The sample shows 250,000 or so clones, nearly 90% of them seen only once. The sample was PBMCs or T cells enriched from blood (not recorded which). Every receptor here comes from a man aged 25 to 45 who had recovered from COVID-19.

V gene TRBV5-5 combines with J gene TRBJ2-5; 11 bases are shared with TRBD2. The CDR3 is made up of 15 amino acids. The V and J ends lost 5 bases and 5 bases, in that order; junction bases with no gene match: 8. Germline CDR1 and CDR2: SGHKS and YYEKEE (reference sequence). Here the CDR3 reads CASSKNSGRAETQYF. DNA of the CDR3: TGTGCCAGCAGTAAGAATAGCGGGAGGGCCGAGACCCAGTACTTC.

The V gene is TRBV11-2, the J gene TRBJ2-1; no clear D. The germline CDR1 and CDR2 sequences are SGHAT and FQNNGV. The CDR3 contains 14 residues. V was cut by 1 base and J by 4 bases, with 8 bases left in between. The CDR3 nucleotides read TGTGCCAGCAGCTTAGGCCAGGATTACAATGAGCAGTTCTTC. It translates to CASSLGQDYNEQFF.

The sample holds a few counts of this clone. The J gene is TRBJ1-5, the V gene TRBV28; D is perhaps TRBD1 (5 bases). The CDR3 is 14 amino acids. Trimming took 3 bases from V and 7 from J, leaving 13 bases between them. CDR1 is MDHEN and CDR2 is SYDVKM in the germline V gene. CDR3 bases: TGTGCCAGCAGTTTTGGGCGGGGGAAACAGCCCCAGCATTTT. This gives the protein CASSFGRGKQPQHF.

The chain has TRBV7-2 and TRBJ1-5; 9 bases are shared with TRBD1. The V and J ends lost 4 bases and 5 bases, in that order; junction bases with no gene match: 3. Looked up from germline, CDR1 is SGHTA and CDR2 is FQGNSA. This CDR3 region has 14 residues. The CDR3 reads CASSSTGGDQPQHF. DNA for the CDR3: TGTGCCAGCAGCTCAACAGGGGGCGATCAGCCCCAGCATTTT.

This chain connects TRBV6-4 to TRBJ2-3; 9 nucleotides match TRBD1. Trimming removed 6 bases from V and 0 bases from J; junction bases left unmatched: 4. The CDR3 loop spans 15 amino acids. CDR1 is MRHNA and CDR2 is SNTAGT in the germline V gene. This chain's CDR3 is CASRVQGASTDTQYF. The CDR3, as DNA: TGTGCCAGCAGGGTACAGGGGGCGAGCACAGATACGCAGTATTTT.

Here the CDR3 DNA reads TGTGCCTGGGAGGGGGCGAGTGGAAACACCATATATTTT. Protein: CAWEGASGNTIYF. The rearrangement links TRBV30 to TRBJ1-3; 7 nucleotides match TRBD1. Germline V gives CDR1 GTSNPN, CDR2 SVGIG (reference sequence). The CDR3 consists of 13 residues. V lost 5 bases and J lost 3; bases outside the gene matches: 4.

This sequence joins TRBV5-1 and TRBJ1-1; TRBD1 agrees at 8 bases. Germline V gene lookup returns CDR1 SGHRS and CDR2 YFSETQ. Trimming removed 4 bases from V and 6 bases from J; junction bases left unmatched: 11. The CDR3 covers 15 residues. The CDR3 DNA is TGCGCCAGCAGCGAGGCCGGACAGGGAGGGGCTGAAGCTTTCTTT. This codes for CASSEAGQGGAEAFF.

This chain uses TRBV2 with TRBJ2-5; 9 nucleotides match TRBD2. The V segment lost 8 bases and the J segment 5 bases; nucleotides outside the gene matches: 12. Germline CDR1 is SNHLY and CDR2 is FYNNEI. The CDR3 runs 15 residues. The CDR3 sequence is CASGSRGGGLETQYF. DNA for the CDR3: TGTGCCAGCGGCTCGCGGGGGGGCGGGTTGGAGACCCAGTACTTC. The complete variable domain, with remaining parts taken from reference TRBV2 and TRBJ2-5, reads EPEVTQTPSHQVTQMGQEVILRCVPISNHLYFYWYRQILGQKVEFLVSFYNNEISEKSEIFDDQFSVERPDGSNFTLKIRSTKLEDSAMYFCASGSRGGGLETQYFGPGTRLLVL.

The gene calls are TRBV5-1 and TRBJ2-1; TRBD1 matches 8 bases. CDR1 and CDR2 (germline): SGHRS, YFSETQ. There are 13 residues in the CDR3. V lost 3 bases, J lost 8 bases, and 4 bases stayed unmatched. The CDR3 reads CASSYGQGDEQFF. The CDR3 DNA follows: TGCGCCAGCAGCTATGGACAGGGCGATGAGCAGTTCTTC.

This clone was observed a single time. At the DNA level, this CDR3 is encoded by other sequences in the same sample as well. This rearrangement joins TRBV5-1 to TRBJ1-5; the match to TRBD1 covers 8 bases. V shed 1 base and J 7 bases; nucleotides not matched to a gene: 1. The CDR3 is 13 amino acids. Germline lookup yields CDR1 SGHRS and CDR2 YFSETQ. The CDR3 DNA reads as TGCGCCAGCAGCTTGCAGGGGGCACAGCCCCAGCATTTT. Residues: CASSLQGAQPQHF. The variable domain in full, with the rest retrieved from reference TRBV5-1 and TRBJ1-5, is KAGVTQTPRYLIKTRGQQVTLSCSPISGHRSVSWYQQTPGQGLQFLFEYFSETQRNKGNFPGRFSGRQFSNSRSEMNVSTLELGDSALYLCASSLQGAQPQHFGDGTRLSIL.

The V and J genes are TRBV19 and TRBJ2-2, with D possibly TRBD1 on 6 matching bases. Germline values: CDR1 LNHDA, CDR2 SQIVND (reference sequence). The CDR3 is 14 residues long. V was shortened by 9 bases and J by 6 bases, with 17 bases between the two germline ends. The CDR3 nucleotides are TGTGCCAGCCTATACAGGGCGTTCGCCGGGGAGCTGTTTTTT. It encodes CASLYRAFAGELFF.

There are a few counts of this clone. The chain is built from TRBV27 and TRBJ2-1; 8 bases fit TRBD1. Germline trimming cut 9 bases from V and 0 bases from J; bases unmatched to any gene: 16. Germline CDR1 reads MNHEY; CDR2 reads SMNVEV (reference sequence). This CDR3 is built from 18 residues. The chain's CDR3 is CASLTGTGHNPSYNEQFF. CDR3 DNA sequence: TGTGCCAGTTTAACCGGGACAGGTCATAACCCCTCCTACAATGAGCAGTTCTTC.

This clone was seen a single time. In DNA, the CDR3 is TGTGCCAGCAGTTTTAGGGGCCAGGGTGGGGTCGAGCAGTACTTC. It specifies CASSFRGQGGVEQYF. V usage is TRBV6-5 and J usage is TRBJ2-7; a possible D gene is TRBD1 (5 bases). The CDR3 has 15 amino acids. The V end lost 4 bases, the J end lost 6 bases, and 19 bases lay between the germline ends. Per germline, CDR1 MNHEY and CDR2 SVGAGI.

The chain joins TRBV28 to TRBJ1-2; 7 positions agree with TRBD1. Germline CDR1 reads MDHEN; CDR2 reads SYDVKM. CDR3 length: 13 amino acids. V shed 6 bases and J 3 bases; nucleotides not matched to a gene: 4. In DNA form, the CDR3 reads TGTGCCAGCAGGACAGGGAGACACTATGGCTACACCTTC. Translated: CASRTGRHYGYTF.

V and J are TRBV21-1 and TRBJ1-4. TRBV21-1 is noted as a pseudogene. The CDR3 sequence is 15 residues long. This chain's CDR3 is CASSKVRPRNEKLFF. The CDR3 DNA sequence: TGTGCCAGCAGCAAAGTGAGGCCGCGTAATGAAAAACTGTTTTTT.

Only one count was recorded for this clone. The chain has TRBV6-4 and TRBJ2-7; D gene uncertain. The CDR3 contains 14 residues. In germline, CDR1 is MRHNA, CDR2 SNTAGT. Trimming pared 5 bases from V and 0 bases from J, leaving 11 bases between. CDR3 nucleotide sequence: TGTGCCAGCAGTAAGCTACCGAGCTCCTACGAGCAGTACTTC. Translated: CASSKLPSSYEQYF.

This clone has just one count. The CDR3 DNA reads TGTGCCACCTCGCAGGGAGGTCGAAATGAAAAACTGTTTTTT. It yields the protein CATSQGGRNEKLFF. The V gene is TRBV24-1, the J gene TRBJ1-4, with D possibly TRBD1 on 5 matching bases. CDR1 and CDR2 from the germline V gene are KGHDR and SFDVKD. CDR3 size: 14 residues. Deletions cut 9 bases from V and 5 bases from J, with 15 bases between.

As for this clone: In the same sample, other DNA sequences code for this CDR3. This sequence joins TRBV5-1 and TRBJ1-2; weak D call: TRBD1 (6 bases). CDR3 length: 14 amino acids. V gave up 0 bases and J gave up 4 bases, with 10 bases separating them. Germline CDR1 is SGHRS and CDR2 is YFSETQ. The CDR3 sequence: CASSLDRVGYGYTF. In DNA form, the CDR3 reads TGCGCCAGCAGCTTGGACAGGGTGGGCTATGGCTACACCTTC.

This clone occurred a few times. The J gene is TRBJ2-2, the V gene TRBV3-1 (or the pseudogene TRBV3-2), with D perhaps matching TRBD1 (6 bases). The V end lost 2 bases, the J end lost 6 bases, and 16 bases lay between the germline ends. Germline CDR1 LGHDT, CDR2 YNNKEL (reference sequence). This CDR3 contains 16 residues. CDR3 amino acids: CASSQRRGNFAGELFF. CDR3 coding DNA: TGTGCCAGCAGCCAACGCAGGGGAAATTTTGCCGGGGAGCTGTTTTTT.

This clone was seen a few times. V and J are TRBV2 and TRBJ1-1, with D perhaps TRBD1 (5 bases). Trimming left V 4 bases short and J 3 bases short, with 9 bases between. This CDR3 is 13 amino acids long. CDR1 is SNHLY and CDR2 is FYNNEI in the germline V gene. Here the CDR3 DNA reads TGTGCCAGCAGTGGGCAGGGCTACACTGAAGCTTTCTTT. Its translation is CASSGQGYTEAFF.

The gene calls are TRBV7-9 and TRBJ1-2, with 7 positions matching TRBD1. CDR3 size: 14 residues. With V trimmed by 0 bases and J by 4 bases, 2 bases remained unmatched. Germline lookup yields CDR1 SEHNR and CDR2 FQNEAQ (reference sequence). This CDR3 reads CASSLAGQLYGYTF. CDR3 nucleotide sequence: TGTGCCAGCAGCTTAGCGGGACAGCTCTATGGCTACACCTTC.

The count of this clone is one. This sequence joins TRBV27 and TRBJ1-5; 7 positions agree with TRBD1. CDR3 size: 14 residues. The germline CDR1 and CDR2 sequences are MNHEY and SMNVEV (reference sequence). Trimming cost V 11 bases and J 4 bases; bases outside gene matches: 11. The CDR3 bases are TGTGCCCTCTCGACAGGGTGCTGGAATCAGCCCCAGCATTTT. This translates into CALSTGCWNQPQHF.

V is TRBV7-2 and J is TRBJ2-5; D remains unclear. The germline V and J ends were trimmed by 5 bases and 0 bases, with 4 bases remaining between them. Germline V gives CDR1 SGHTA, CDR2 FQGNSA. This CDR3 is 12 amino acids long. CDR3 DNA sequence: TGTGCCAGCAGCCCCTACCAAGAGACCCAGTACTTC. As protein: CASSPYQETQYF.

This chain uses TRBV6-1 with TRBJ1-6; 9 bases map to TRBD1. Trimming took 0 bases from V and 9 from J; bases not matched to a gene: 3. Germline lookup yields CDR1 MNHNS and CDR2 SASEGT. The CDR3 loop spans 15 amino acids. CDR3 nucleotides: TGTGCCAGCAGTGAAGCTGGACAGGGGAGTTCACCCCTCCACTTT. Residues: CASSEAGQGSSPLHF.

V usage is TRBV10-3 and J usage is TRBJ2-1; 11 bases are shared with TRBD2. The J segment lost 6 bases and the V segment lost 7 bases, leaving 8 bases of the junction unmatched. The germline CDR1 and CDR2 sequences are ENHRY and SYGVKD. The CDR3 consists of 15 residues. The CDR3 protein is CAITVAGGPFNEQFF. CDR3 sequence (DNA): TGTGCCATCACCGTAGCGGGAGGGCCCTTCAATGAGCAGTTCTTC.

The chain couples TRBV5-5 to TRBJ1-1; 8 bases align to TRBD1. Germline assignment: CDR1 SGHKS and CDR2 YYEKEE (reference sequence). The ends lost 4 bases at V and 5 bases at J; junction bases unmatched: 7. The CDR3 loop spans 14 amino acids. CDR3 bases: TGTGCCAGCAGCCGCGACAGGGGTTTAACTGAAGCTTTCTTT. Amino acid sequence: CASSRDRGLTEAFF.

The chain is built from TRBV7-8 and TRBJ2-1; the match to TRBD2 covers 9 bases. Germline V gene data show CDR1 as SGHVS and CDR2 as FQNEAQ. The CDR3 runs to 14 residues. The trim removed 2 bases at V and 13 bases at J, leaving 9 bases unmatched. The CDR3 nucleotides are TGTGCCAGCAGCTTAACTAGCGGGCCAGCGGTTCAGTTCTTC. Amino acid sequence: CASSLTSGPAVQFF.

The V gene is TRBV7-9, the J gene TRBJ1-5; 7 bases are shared with TRBD1. This CDR3 is built from 13 residues. The V segment lost 5 bases and the J segment 7 bases; nucleotides outside the gene matches: 5. Germline-derived CDR1 and CDR2 are SEHNR and FQNEAQ (reference sequence). CDR3 in amino acids: CASSPGGVQPQHF. CDR3 bases: TGTGCCAGCAGCCCAGGGGGTGTACAGCCCCAGCATTTT.

The chain joins TRBV6-5 to TRBJ1-1, with TRBD1 matching over 7 bases. CDR1 and CDR2 (germline): MNHEY, SVGAGI. This CDR3 is 15 amino acids long. With V trimmed by 5 bases and J by 2 bases, 8 bases remained unmatched. As DNA, the CDR3 is TGTGCCAGCAGTCCAAACGGACAGGCCAACACTGAAGCTTTCTTT. Encoded protein: CASSPNGQANTEAFF.